This T cell receptor (beta chain) is from a study of cytomegalovirus exposure and HLA in healthy donors. Background on the study: Later analysis reported that the approximately 120 validation repertoires shared the platform of the approximately 690 first-cohort repertoires.

V lost 0 bases to trimming and J lost 0 bases, with 4 bases between them. The CDR3 contains 14 residues. The V gene's germline CDR1 is SEHNR and CDR2 FQNEAQ (reference sequence). Details on this clone: Its antigen is still unknown.

Points from the study as a whole: 164 TCR beta chains were listed as cytomegalovirus-associated.

TCRdb's copy holds only in-frame clones and misses some; the assay was immunoSEQ multiplex PCR. The table records 150,000 or so clones, around 89% of them present only once. Sequencing was carried out using PBMCs. The chain joins TRBV7-9 to TRBJ2-3, with D uncertain. The sequence came from a woman aged 25 to 45 in good health and CMV-seropositive. For the CDR3, the DNA is TGTGCCAGCAGCTTAGCCGGGAGCACAGATACGCAGTATTTT. Protein sequence: CASSLAGSTDTQYF.